The subject of this entry is one TCR beta chain. Its antigen is not known. Libraries were prepared by immunoSEQ multiplex PCR; TCRdb keeps only in-frame clonotypes and omits some of them. The sample records 2 million to 2.5 million clones, 85% to 95% being singletons. The sample belongs to a study of shared clonotypes between healthy human individuals. The CDR3 loop spans 14 amino acids. The trim removed 4 bases at V and 5 bases at J, leaving 6 bases unmatched. Germline lookup yields CDR1 SGHRS and CDR2 YFSETQ. Findings and limits, study-wide: Enrolling few donors narrowed the genetic and exposure-history diversity that was represented.

The chain couples TRBV5-1 to TRBJ1-2; 9 positions match TRBD1. This clonotype originated in a man between 18 and 29 years old in good health. Some clones in this sample may be carry-over from other donors' samples. Sequencing was carried out using naive CD4+ T cells from PBMCs. Subset given: CD45RA+ positively selected. CDR3 protein: CASSTGTGNYGYTF. The CDR3 region has the DNA TGCGCCAGCAGCACCGGGACAGGGAATTATGGCTACACCTTC.